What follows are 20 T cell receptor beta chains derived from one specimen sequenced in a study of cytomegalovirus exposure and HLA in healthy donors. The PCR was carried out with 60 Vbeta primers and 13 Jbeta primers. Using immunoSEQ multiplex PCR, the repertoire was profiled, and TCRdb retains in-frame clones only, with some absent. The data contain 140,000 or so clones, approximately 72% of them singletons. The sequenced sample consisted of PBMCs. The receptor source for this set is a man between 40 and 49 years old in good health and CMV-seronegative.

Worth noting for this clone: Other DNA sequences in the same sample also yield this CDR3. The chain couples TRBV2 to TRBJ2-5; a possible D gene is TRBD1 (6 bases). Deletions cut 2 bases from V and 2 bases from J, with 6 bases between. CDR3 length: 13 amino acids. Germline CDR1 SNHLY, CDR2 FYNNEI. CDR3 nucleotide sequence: TGTGCCAGCAGTGAACAGGGGCAAGAGACCCAGTACTTC. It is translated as CASSEQGQETQYF.

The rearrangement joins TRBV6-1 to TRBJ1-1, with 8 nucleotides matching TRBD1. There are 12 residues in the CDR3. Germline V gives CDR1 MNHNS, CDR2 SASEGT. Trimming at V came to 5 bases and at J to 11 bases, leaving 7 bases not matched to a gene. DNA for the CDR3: TGTGCCAGCAGTCCCCCCAACAGGGGGGCTTTCTTT. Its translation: CASSPPNRGAFF.

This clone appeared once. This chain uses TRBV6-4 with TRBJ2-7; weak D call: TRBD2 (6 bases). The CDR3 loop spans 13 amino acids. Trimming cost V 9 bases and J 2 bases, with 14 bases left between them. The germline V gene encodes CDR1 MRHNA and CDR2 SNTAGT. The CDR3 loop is CASPRDFTYEQYF. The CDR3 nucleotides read TGTGCCAGTCCTCGGGACTTTACCTACGAGCAGTACTTC.

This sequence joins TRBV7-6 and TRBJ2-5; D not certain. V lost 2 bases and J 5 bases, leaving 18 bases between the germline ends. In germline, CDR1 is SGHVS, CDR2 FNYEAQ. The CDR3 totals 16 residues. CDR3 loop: CASSLNPRALAETQYF. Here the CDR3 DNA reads TGTGCCAGCAGCTTAAACCCTAGAGCGTTGGCGGAGACCCAGTACTTC.

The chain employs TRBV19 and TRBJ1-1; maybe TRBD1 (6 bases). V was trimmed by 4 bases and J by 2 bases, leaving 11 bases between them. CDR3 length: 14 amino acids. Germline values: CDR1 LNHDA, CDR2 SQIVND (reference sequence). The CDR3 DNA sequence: TGTGCCAGTAGTACTGGACAGCTAAACACTGAAGCTTTCTTT. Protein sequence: CASSTGQLNTEAFF.

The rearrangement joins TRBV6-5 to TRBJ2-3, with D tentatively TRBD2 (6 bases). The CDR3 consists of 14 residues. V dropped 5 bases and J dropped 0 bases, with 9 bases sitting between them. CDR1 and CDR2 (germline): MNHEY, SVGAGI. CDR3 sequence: CASSKLASTDTQYF. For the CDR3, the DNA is TGTGCCAGCAGTAAACTAGCTAGCACAGATACGCAGTATTTT.

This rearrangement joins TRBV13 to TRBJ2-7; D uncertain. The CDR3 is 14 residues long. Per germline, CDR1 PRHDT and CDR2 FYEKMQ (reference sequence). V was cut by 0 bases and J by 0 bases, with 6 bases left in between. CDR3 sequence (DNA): TGTGCCAGCAGCTTAGGGGTTAGCTCCTACGAGCAGTACTTC. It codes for CASSLGVSSYEQYF.

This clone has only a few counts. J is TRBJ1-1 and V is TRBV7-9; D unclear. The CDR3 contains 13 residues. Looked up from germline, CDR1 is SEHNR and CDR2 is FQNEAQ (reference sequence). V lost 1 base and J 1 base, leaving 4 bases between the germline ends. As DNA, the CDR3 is TGTGCCAGCAGCTTAGACTCGAACACTGAAGCTTTCTTT. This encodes CASSLDSNTEAFF.

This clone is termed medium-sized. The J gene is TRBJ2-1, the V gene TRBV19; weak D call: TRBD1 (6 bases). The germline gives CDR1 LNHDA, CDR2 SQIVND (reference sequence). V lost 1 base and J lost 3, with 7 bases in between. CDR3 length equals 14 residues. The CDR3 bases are TGTGCCAGTAGTATAGGGACAGACTACAATGAGCAGTTCTTC. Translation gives CASSIGTDYNEQFF.

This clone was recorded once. The CDR3 DNA sequence: TGCGCCAGCAGCTTGGCTAGCGGGCGATATCTTACCTACGAGCAGTACTTC. This translates into CASSLASGRYLTYEQYF. The gene calls are TRBV5-1 and TRBJ2-7; 8 bases fit TRBD2. CDR1 is SGHRS, CDR2 YFSETQ, per germline. The CDR3 runs to 17 residues. V gave up 0 bases and J gave up 2 bases; unmatched junction bases: 10.

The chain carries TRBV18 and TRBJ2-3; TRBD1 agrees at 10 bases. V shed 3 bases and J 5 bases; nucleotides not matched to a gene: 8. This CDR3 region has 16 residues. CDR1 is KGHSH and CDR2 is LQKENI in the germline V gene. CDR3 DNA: TGTGCCAGCTCACCTGGGGACAGGGGAAGTGGAGATACGCAGTATTTT. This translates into CASSPGDRGSGDTQYF.

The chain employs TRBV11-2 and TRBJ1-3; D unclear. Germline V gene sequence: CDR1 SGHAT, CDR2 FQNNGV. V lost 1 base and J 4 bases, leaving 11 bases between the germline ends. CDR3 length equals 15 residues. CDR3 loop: CASSLVRGQGNTIYF. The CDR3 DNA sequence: TGTGCCAGCAGCTTAGTTCGCGGGCAAGGAAACACCATATATTTT.

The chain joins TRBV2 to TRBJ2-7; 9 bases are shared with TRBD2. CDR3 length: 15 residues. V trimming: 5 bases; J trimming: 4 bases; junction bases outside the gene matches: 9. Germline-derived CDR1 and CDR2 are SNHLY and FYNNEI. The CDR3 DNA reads TGTGCCAGCAGTAAAAATAGCGGGAGTGCGTACGAGCAGTACTTC. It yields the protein CASSKNSGSAYEQYF.

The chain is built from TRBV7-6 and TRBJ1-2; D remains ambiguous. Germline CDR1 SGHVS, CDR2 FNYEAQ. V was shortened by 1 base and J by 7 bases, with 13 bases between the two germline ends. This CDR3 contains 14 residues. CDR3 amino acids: CASSLVYGDGGYTF. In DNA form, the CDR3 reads TGTGCCAGCAGCTTAGTCTACGGGGATGGTGGCTACACCTTC.

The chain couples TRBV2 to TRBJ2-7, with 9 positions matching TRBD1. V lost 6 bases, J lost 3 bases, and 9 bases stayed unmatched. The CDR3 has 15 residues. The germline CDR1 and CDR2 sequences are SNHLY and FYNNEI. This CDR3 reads CASRDTGTGSYEQYF. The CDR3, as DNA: TGTGCCAGCAGGGACACCGGGACAGGGAGCTACGAGCAGTACTTC.

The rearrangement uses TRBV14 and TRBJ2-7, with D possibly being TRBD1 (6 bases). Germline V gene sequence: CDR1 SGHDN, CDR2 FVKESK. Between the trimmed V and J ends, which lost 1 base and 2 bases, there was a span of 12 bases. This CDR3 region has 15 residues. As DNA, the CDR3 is TGTGCCAGCAGCCAAGCGCGAGGGGGACCCTACGAGCAGTACTTC. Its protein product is CASSQARGGPYEQYF.

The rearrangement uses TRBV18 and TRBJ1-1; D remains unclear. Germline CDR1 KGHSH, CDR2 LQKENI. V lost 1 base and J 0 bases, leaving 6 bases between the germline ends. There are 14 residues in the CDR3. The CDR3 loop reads CASSPQPMNTEAFF. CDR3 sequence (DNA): TGTGCCAGCTCACCACAGCCCATGAACACTGAAGCTTTCTTT.

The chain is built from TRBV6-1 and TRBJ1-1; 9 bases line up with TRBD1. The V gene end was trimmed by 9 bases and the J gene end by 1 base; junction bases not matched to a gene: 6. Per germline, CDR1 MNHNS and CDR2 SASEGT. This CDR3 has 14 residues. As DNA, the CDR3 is TGTGCCAGTACCGGACAGGGGCCGAACACTGAAGCTTTCTTT. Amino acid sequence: CASTGQGPNTEAFF.

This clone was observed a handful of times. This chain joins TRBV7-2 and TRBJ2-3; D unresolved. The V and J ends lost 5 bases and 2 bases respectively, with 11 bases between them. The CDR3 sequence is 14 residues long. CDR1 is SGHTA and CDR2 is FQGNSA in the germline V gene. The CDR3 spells CASSPTGYTDTQYF. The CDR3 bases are TGTGCCAGCAGCCCGACGGGTTACACAGATACGCAGTATTTT.

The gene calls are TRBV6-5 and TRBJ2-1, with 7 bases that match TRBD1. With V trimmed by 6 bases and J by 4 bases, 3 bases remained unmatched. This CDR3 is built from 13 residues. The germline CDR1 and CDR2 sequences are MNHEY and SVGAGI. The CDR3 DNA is TGTGCCAGCAGGCACAGGGGTTACAATGAGCAGTTCTTC. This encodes CASRHRGYNEQFF.